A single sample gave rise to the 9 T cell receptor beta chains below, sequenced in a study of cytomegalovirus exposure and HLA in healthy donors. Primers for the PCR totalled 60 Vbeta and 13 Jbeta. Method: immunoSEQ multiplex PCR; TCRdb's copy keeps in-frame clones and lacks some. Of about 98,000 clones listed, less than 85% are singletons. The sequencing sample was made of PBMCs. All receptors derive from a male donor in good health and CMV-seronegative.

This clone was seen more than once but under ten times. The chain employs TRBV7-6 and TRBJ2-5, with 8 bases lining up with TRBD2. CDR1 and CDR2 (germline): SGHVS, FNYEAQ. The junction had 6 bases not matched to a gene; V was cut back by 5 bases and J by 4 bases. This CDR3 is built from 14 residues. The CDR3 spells CASSRGGLGETQYF. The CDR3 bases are TGTGCCAGCAGCCGGGGGGGGCTAGGAGAGACCCAGTACTTC.

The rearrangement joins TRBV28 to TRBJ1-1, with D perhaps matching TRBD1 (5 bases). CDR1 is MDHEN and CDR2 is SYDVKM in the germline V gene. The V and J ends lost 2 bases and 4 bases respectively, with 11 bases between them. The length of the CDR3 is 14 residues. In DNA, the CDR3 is TGTGCCAGCAGTTTAGAGACAGAAATCACTGAAGCTTTCTTT. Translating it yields CASSLETEITEAFF.

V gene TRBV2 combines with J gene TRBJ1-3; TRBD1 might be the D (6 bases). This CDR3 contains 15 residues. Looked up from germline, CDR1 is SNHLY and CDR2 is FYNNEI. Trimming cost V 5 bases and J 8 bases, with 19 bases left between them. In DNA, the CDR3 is TGTGCCAGCAGTTCCTTGACAGGTCAAAAAGACACCATATATTTT. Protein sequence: CASSSLTGQKDTIYF.

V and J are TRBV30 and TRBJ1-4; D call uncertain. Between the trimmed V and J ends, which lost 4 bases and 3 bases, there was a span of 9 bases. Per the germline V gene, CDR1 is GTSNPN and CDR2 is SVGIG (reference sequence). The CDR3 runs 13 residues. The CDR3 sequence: CAWTLGANEKLFF. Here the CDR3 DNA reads TGTGCCTGGACCCTCGGGGCTAATGAAAAACTGTTTTTT.

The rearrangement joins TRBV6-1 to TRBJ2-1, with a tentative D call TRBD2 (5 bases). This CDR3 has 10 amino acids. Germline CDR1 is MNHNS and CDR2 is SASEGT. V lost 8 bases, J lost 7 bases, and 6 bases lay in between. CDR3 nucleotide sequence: TGTGCCAGCGCGGGTAATGAGCAGTTCTTC. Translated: CASAGNEQFF.

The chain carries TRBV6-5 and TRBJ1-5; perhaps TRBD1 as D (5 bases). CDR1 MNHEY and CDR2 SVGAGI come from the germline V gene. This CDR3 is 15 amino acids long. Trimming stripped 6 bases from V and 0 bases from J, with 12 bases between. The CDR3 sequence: CASSSDRNSNQPQHF. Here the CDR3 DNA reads TGTGCCAGCAGCTCCGACAGAAATAGCAATCAGCCCCAGCATTTT.

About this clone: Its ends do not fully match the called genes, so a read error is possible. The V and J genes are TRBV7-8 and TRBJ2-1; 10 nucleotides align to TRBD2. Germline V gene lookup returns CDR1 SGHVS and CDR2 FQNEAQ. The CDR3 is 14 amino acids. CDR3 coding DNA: TGTGCCAGCAGCCTAGCGGGAGTGGGCAATGAGCAGTTCTTC. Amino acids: CASSLAGVGNEQFF.

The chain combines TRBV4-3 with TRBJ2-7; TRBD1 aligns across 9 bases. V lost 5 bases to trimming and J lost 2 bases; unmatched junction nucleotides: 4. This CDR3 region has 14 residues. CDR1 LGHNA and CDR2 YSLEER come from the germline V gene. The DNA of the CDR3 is TGCGCCAGCAGCGACCGGGACAGGGCCTACGAGCAGTACTTC. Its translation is CASSDRDRAYEQYF.

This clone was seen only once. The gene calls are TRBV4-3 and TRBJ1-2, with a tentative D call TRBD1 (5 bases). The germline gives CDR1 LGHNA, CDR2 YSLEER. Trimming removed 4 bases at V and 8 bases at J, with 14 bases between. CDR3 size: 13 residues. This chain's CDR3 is CASSRGDRRGYTF. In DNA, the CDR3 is TGCGCCAGCAGCCGGGGGGACCGACGAGGCTACACCTTC.